These T cell receptor beta chains were read from a single sample in a study of early T cells in non-severe SARS-CoV-2 infection. TCRdb re-derived calls from the 5' RACE reads in MiXCR, one entry per CDR3 protein. The sample has about 90,000 distinct CDR3 sequences; about 12% are singletons. This specimen was whole blood, taken at baseline. The receptors shown here come from an adult who was a healthcare worker with PCR-confirmed SARS-CoV-2 infection or an uninfected control (not recorded which). Each CDR3 is given with its conserved first and last residue.

V gene | CDR3 protein
TRBV29-1 | CSVQGGPFSGNTIYF
TRBV18 | CASSPLDSDVAGANVLTF
TRBV19 | CASSSLLGQLYEQYF
TRBV2 | CASRDSYYGYTF
TRBV29-1 | CSEGAEGVPPGDSQYF
TRBV7-9 | CASSGSSGPADTQYF
TRBV20-1 | CSAVLGITYGYTF
TRBV19 | CASRSGTGFTGELFF
TRBV5-4 | CASSDGTVGFSHYGYTF
TRBV10-3 | CAIEGQGNDEHFF
TRBV2 | CASSARLGTSYEQYF
TRBV12-3/TRBV12-4 | CASSLATGRGQPQHF
TRBV21-1 | CASSFRVSTDTQYF
TRBV19 | CASKGLAGSYEQYF
TRBV5-1 | CASRPSSGANVLTF
TRBV7-3 | CASSLEGFYNEQFF
TRBV11-3 | CASSQYGTKDGYTF
TRBV20-1 | CSATPGTGSYEQYF
TRBV29-1 | CSVALADNEQFF
TRBV18 | CASSKGLADYNEQFF
TRBV28 | CASMVGYEQYF
TRBV28 | CASSNGLAHSYEQYF
TRBV20-1 | CSAREGTTTGELFF
TRBV5-6 | CASSSLQGDKNIQYF
TRBV18 | CASSPPIAVKNIQYF
TRBV7-9 | CASSLDSGQETQYF
TRBV5-1 | CASSLGTGPQHF
TRBV12-3/TRBV12-4 | CASSLTGSPRNEQFF
TRBV12-3/TRBV12-4 | CASSPSGRAHGELFF
TRBV4-2 | CASSPELAGAYNEQFF
TRBV7-2 | CASARTSGAYEQYF
TRBV27 | CASSWTGEYEQYF
TRBV5-1 | CASSVQGAWEKLFF
TRBV20-1 | CSARESQTQETQYF
TRBV7-6 | CASSLEGGLTGNTEAFF
TRBV6-5 | CASTPLRGAEAFF
TRBV11-2 | CASSLLGAYNEQFF
TRBV5-5 | CASSRWGSMNTEAFF
TRBV9 | CASSGVWLYTF
TRBV7-2 | CASSLVQGTEAFF
TRBV20-1 | CSATSLARDNEQFF
TRBV25-1 | CASKGRGGTEAFF
TRBV6-1 | CASRQTGGTDTQYF
TRBV11-2 | CASSLGLAGLSYEQYF
TRBV20-1 | CSARDRAFRGGSYEQYF
TRBV5-1 | CASSEPTGTGVSPLHF
TRBV15 | CATSGSLRTATYNEQFF
TRBV19 | CASSIGTGSYEQYF
TRBV5-4 | CASSLGSTGRGYNEQFF
TRBV20-1 | CSARGDFSNEQFF
TRBV2 | CASSDEEYQPQHF
TRBV29-1 | CSVDPAEGTEAFF
TRBV19 | CASTPGGSSYNEQFF
TRBV20-1 | CSARRRDQPQHF
TRBV28 | CASRSGTSAPRNTIYF
TRBV14 | CASSQLEGRTDTQYF
TRBV6-5 | CASRPRVVSEGYTF
TRBV29-1 | CSVSPRGGNTEAFF
TRBV7-9 | CASSWGQGPYNEQFF